This T cell receptor beta chain originates from a study of T cells after yellow fever vaccination. Each CDR3 protein is one row after TCRdb ran MiXCR on the 5' RACE reads. The sample lists about 310,000 distinct CDR3 sequences; approximately 3.9% were seen once. Between the trimmed V and J ends, which lost 1 base and 0 bases, there was a span of 15 bases. There are 18 residues in the CDR3. The germline V gene encodes CDR1 MGHRA and CDR2 YSYEKL. This clonotype was seen ten or more times. The rearrangement joins TRBV4-1 to TRBJ1-4; weak D call: TRBD1 (6 bases). The specimen comprised PBMCs, sampled on the day of the yellow fever booster vaccination. This TCR was sampled from a young man who received the YFV17D yellow fever vaccine. The CDR3 DNA reads as TGCGCCAGCAGCCAAGGCAGGGGCGCCCCCACAACTAATGAAAAACTGTTTTTT. Translation: CASSQGRGAPTTNEKLFF.